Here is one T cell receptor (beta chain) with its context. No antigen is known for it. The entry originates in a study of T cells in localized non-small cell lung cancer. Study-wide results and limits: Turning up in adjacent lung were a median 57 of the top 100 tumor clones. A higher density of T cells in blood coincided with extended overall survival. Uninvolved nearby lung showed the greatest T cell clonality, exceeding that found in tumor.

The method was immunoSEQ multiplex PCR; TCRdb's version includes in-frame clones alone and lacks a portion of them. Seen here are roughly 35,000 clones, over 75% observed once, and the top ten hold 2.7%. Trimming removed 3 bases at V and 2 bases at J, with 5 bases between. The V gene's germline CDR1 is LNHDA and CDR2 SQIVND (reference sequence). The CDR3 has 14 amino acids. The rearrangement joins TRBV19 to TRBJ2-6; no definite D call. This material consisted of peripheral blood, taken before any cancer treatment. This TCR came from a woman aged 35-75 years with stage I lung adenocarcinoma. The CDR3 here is CASSIRAGANVLTF. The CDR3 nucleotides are TGTGCCAGTAGTATCCGCGCTGGGGCCAACGTCCTGACTTTC. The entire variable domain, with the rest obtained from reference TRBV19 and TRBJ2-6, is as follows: DGGITQSPKYLFRKEGQNVTLSCEQNLNHDAMYWYRQDPGQGLRLIYYSQIVNDFQKGDIAEGYSVSREKKESFPLTVTSAQKNPTAFYLCASSIRAGANVLTFGAGSRLTVL.